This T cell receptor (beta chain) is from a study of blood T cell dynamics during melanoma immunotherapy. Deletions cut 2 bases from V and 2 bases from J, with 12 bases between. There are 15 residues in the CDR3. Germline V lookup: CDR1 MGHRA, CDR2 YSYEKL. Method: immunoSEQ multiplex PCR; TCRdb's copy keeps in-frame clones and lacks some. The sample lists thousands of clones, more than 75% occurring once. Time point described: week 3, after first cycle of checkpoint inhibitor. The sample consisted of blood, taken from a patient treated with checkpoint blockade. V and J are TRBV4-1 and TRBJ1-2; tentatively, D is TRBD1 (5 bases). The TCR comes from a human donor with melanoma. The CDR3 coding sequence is TGCGCCAGCAGCCAATTTCTGGGACCGAACTATGGCTACACCTTC. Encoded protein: CASSQFLGPNYGYTF.